The clone carrying this T cell receptor beta chain was counted a single time. This entry belongs to a study of blood T cell repertoires in COVID-19. Across the whole study: The study drew acute and convalescent COVID-19 samples from the United States, Italy and Spain. Sources were T cells, B-cell-depleted T cells, or PBMCs; the material itself was cDNA or gDNA.

V was shortened by 1 base and J by 4 bases, with 13 bases between the two germline ends. This CDR3 is 15 amino acids long. CDR1 and CDR2 (germline): SGHTA, FQGNSA. In the original processing: Amplifying reference gene primers gave estimates of nucleated cell counts. The data were produced by immunoSEQ multiplex PCR, yet TCRdb's version contains in-frame clones alone and is incomplete. The DNA gave D and trimming, while V, J and clone size come from that table. Here the sample spans under 350,000 clones, under 90% being singletons. The V gene is TRBV7-2, the J gene TRBJ2-5; D unresolved. The sequenced sample was peripheral blood. The TCR comes from a woman between 45 and 60 years old who had recovered from COVID-19. The CDR3 bases are TGTGCCAGCAGCTTAGGGCGGTCCGGCTCAGAGACCCAGTACTTC. Encoded protein: CASSLGRSGSETQYF. Full variable domain (outside the CDR3, taken from reference TRBV7-2 and TRBJ2-5): GAGVSQSPSNKVTEKGKDVELRCDPISGHTALYWYRQSLGQGLEFLIYFQGNSAPDKSGLPSDRFSAERTGGSVSTLTIQRTQQEDSAVYLCASSLGRSGSETQYFGPGTRLLVL.